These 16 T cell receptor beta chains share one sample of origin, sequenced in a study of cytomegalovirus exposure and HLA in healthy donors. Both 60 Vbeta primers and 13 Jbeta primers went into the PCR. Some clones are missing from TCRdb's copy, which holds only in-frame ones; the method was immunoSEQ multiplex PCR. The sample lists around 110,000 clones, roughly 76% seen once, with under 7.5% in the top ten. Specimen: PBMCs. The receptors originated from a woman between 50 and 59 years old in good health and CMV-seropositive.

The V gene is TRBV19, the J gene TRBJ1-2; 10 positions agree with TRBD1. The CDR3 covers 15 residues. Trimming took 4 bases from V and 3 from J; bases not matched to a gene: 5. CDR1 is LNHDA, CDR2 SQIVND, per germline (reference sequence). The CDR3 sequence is CASSKGQGVDYGYTF. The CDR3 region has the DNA TGTGCCAGTAGTAAAGGACAGGGGGTCGACTATGGCTACACCTTC.

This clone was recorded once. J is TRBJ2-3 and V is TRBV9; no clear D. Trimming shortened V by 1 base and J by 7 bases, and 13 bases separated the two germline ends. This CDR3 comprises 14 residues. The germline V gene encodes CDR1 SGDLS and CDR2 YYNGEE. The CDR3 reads CASSVSPYAYTQYF. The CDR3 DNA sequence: TGTGCCAGCAGCGTATCTCCCTACGCGTATACGCAGTATTTT.

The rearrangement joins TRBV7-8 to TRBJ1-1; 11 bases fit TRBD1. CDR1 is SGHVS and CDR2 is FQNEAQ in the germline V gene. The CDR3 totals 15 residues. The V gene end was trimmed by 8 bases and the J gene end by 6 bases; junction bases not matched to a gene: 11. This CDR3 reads CASRTGTGGAAEAFF. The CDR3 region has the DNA TGTGCCAGCCGCACAGGGACAGGGGGTGCCGCTGAAGCTTTCTTT. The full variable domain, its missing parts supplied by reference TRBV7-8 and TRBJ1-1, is GAGVSQSPRYKVAKRGQDVALRCDPISGHVSLFWYQQALGQGPEFLTYFQNEAQLDKSGLPSDRFFAERPEGSVSTLKIQRTQQEDSAVYLCASRTGTGGAAEAFFGQGTRLTVV.

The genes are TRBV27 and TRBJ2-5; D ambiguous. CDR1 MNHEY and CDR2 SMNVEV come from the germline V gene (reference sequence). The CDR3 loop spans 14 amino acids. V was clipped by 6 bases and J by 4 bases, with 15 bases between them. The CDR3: CASRMGPRRETQYF. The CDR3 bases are TGTGCCAGCAGGATGGGCCCCCGCAGAGAGACCCAGTACTTC.

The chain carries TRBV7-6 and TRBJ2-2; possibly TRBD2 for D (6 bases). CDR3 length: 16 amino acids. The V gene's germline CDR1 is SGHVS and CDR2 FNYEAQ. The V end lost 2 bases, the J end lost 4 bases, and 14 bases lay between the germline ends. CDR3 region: CASSLLLGGSTGELFF. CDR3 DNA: TGTGCCAGCAGCTTACTCCTGGGGGGAAGCACCGGGGAGCTGTTTTTT.

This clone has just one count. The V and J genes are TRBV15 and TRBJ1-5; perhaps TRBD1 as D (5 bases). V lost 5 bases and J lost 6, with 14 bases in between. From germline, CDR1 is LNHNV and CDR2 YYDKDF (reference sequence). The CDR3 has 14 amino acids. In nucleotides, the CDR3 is TGTGCCACCAGCGGTGGGGGGGTCGGTCAGCCCCAGCATTTT. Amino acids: CATSGGGVGQPQHF.

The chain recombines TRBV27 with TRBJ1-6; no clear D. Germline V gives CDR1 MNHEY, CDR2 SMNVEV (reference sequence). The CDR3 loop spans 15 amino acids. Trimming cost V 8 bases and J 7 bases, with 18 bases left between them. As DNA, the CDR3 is TGTGCCAGCGCGTTTAGACTGGTTGGGAATTCACCCCTCCACTTT. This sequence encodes CASAFRLVGNSPLHF.

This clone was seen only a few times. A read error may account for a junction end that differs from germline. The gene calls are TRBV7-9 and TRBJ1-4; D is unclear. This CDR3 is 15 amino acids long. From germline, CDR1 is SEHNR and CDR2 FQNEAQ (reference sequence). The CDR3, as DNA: TGCGCCAGCAGCCAAGATAGGACTCTCCCGGAGAAACTGTTTTTT. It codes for CASSQDRTLPEKLFF.

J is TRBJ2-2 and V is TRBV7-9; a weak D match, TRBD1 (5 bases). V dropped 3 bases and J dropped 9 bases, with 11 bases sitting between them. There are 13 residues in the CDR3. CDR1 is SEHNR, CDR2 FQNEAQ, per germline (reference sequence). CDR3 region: CASSLGPLRELFF. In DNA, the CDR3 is TGTGCCAGCAGCTTGGGGCCCCTCAGGGAGCTGTTTTTT. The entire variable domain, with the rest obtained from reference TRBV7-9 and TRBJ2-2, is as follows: DTGVSQNPRHKITKRGQNVTFRCDPISEHNRLYWYRQTLGQGPEFLTYFQNEAQLEKSRLLSDRFSAERPKGSFSTLEIQRTEQGDSAMYLCASSLGPLRELFFGEGSRLTVL.

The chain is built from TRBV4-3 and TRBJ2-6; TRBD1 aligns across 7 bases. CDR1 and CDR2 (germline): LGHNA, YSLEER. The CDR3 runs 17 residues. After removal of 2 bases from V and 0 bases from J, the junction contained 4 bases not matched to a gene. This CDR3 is CASSQFRDSSGANVLTF. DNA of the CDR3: TGCGCCAGCAGCCAATTCCGGGACAGCTCTGGGGCCAACGTCCTGACTTTC.

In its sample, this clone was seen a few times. This chain's CDR3 is CAISAGQGVYYEQYF. Written as DNA, the CDR3 is TGTGCCATCAGTGCGGGACAGGGGGTCTACTACGAGCAGTACTTC. This chain connects TRBV10-3 to TRBJ2-7; 11 nucleotides match TRBD1. This CDR3 is 15 amino acids long. Germline values: CDR1 ENHRY, CDR2 SYGVKD. The V segment lost 4 bases and the J segment 3 bases; nucleotides outside the gene matches: 5.

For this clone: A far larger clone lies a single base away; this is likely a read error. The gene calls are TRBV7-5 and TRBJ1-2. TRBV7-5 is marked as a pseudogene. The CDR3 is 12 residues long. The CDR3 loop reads CSSSGGWGGYTF. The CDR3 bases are TGTTCCAGCTCCGGGGGATGGGGCGGCTACACCTTC.

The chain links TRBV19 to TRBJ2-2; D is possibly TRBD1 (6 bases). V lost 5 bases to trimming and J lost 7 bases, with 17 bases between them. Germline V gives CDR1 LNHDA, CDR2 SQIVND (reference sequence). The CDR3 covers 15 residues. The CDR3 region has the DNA TGTGCCAGTAGTCCCCAGGGACATAGGAGCGGGGAGCTGTTTTTT. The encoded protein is CASSPQGHRSGELFF.

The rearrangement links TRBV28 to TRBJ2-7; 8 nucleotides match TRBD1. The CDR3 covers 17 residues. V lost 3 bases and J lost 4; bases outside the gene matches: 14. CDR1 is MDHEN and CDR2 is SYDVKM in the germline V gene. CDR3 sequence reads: CASSFFPSPGQVYEQYF. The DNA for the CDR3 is TGTGCCAGCAGTTTCTTCCCCTCACCGGGACAGGTTTACGAGCAGTACTTC.

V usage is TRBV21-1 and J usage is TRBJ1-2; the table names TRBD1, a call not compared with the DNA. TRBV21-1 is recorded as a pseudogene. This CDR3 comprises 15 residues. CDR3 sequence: CASSKAGGSRYGYTF. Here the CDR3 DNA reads TGTGCCAGCAGCAAAGCTGGGGGCAGCCGCTATGGCTACACCTTC.

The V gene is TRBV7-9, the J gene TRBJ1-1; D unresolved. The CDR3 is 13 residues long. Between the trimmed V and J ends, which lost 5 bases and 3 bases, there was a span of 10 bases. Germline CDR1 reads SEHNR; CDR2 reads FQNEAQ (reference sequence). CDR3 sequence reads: CASSLTQDTEAFF. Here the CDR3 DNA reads TGTGCCAGCAGCCTCACTCAGGACACTGAAGCTTTCTTT.